The 30 T cell receptor beta chains below come from one sample, sequenced in a study of cytotoxic CD8 clonotypes in ibrutinib-treated CLL. TCRdb's copy holds only in-frame clones and misses some; the assay was immunoSEQ multiplex PCR. The top ten clones hold over 5.5% of a sample with around 310,000 clones, more than 65% of them seen once. The sequencing here drew on PBMCs, taken before ibrutinib treatment. The receptors were gathered from a human donor with chronic lymphocytic leukemia.

The chain joins TRBV29-1 to TRBJ2-5, with TRBD2 as a possible D gene (6 bases). Trimming removed 8 bases at V and 7 bases at J, with 20 bases between. Germline values: CDR1 SQVTM, CDR2 ANQGSEA. The CDR3 is 13 amino acids. In nucleotides, the CDR3 is TGCAGCTCCTTAGGAGGGTCCCAGCCGACCCAGTACTTC. Translation gives CSSLGGSQPTQYF.

The chain links TRBV28 to TRBJ1-5; D not certain. The CDR3 has 13 residues. Deletions cut 7 bases from V and 3 bases from J, with 10 bases between. The germline CDR1 and CDR2 sequences are MDHEN and SYDVKM. The CDR3 nucleotides are TGTGCCAGCATAAGAAGTACCAATCAGCCCCAGCATTTT. It yields the protein CASIRSTNQPQHF.

The gene calls are TRBV5-1 and TRBJ2-1; TRBD1 agrees at 7 bases. The length of the CDR3 is 13 residues. With V trimmed by 0 bases and J by 6 bases, 0 bases remained unmatched. Germline-derived CDR1 and CDR2 are SGHRS and YFSETQ. The CDR3, as DNA: TGCGCCAGCAGCTTGGGACAGGGCAATGAGCAGTTCTTC. Residues: CASSLGQGNEQFF.

The chain carries TRBV9 and TRBJ2-7; tentative D call: TRBD2 (6 bases). The CDR3 runs to 13 residues. Germline CDR1 is SGDLS and CDR2 is YYNGEE. The V and J ends lost 0 bases and 4 bases respectively, with 8 bases between them. This CDR3 reads CASSVGGTYEQYF. The CDR3 DNA sequence: TGTGCCAGCAGCGTAGGGGGGACTTACGAGCAGTACTTC.

V usage is TRBV11-2 and J usage is TRBJ1-4, with D maybe TRBD1 (6 bases). The CDR3 is 16 residues long. The V end was cut by 5 bases, the J end by 5 bases, with 18 bases between. The germline V gene has CDR1 SGHAT and CDR2 FQNNGV. The CDR3 here is CASSRRPGQPNEKLFF. The CDR3 nucleotides are TGTGCCAGCAGCCGCCGCCCCGGACAGCCGAATGAAAAACTGTTTTTT. The full variable domain, with the rest looked up from reference TRBV11-2 and TRBJ1-4, is EAGVAQSPRYKIIEKRQSVAFWCNPISGHATLYWYQQILGQGPKLLIQFQNNGVVDDSQLPKDRFSAERLKGVDSTLKIQPAKLEDSAVYLCASSRRPGQPNEKLFFGSGTQLSVL.

The genes are TRBV19 and TRBJ1-1; possibly TRBD1 for D (5 bases). CDR3 length: 15 amino acids. The V and J ends lost 3 bases and 5 bases respectively, with 16 bases between them. In germline, CDR1 is LNHDA, CDR2 SQIVND (reference sequence). CDR3 DNA: TGTGCCAGTAGTATCCAAGACAGTATGGGAACTGAAGCTTTCTTT. It specifies CASSIQDSMGTEAFF.

The chain couples TRBV7-8 to TRBJ1-1; D ambiguous. This CDR3 has 13 amino acids. Germline V CDR1 and CDR2: SGHVS, FQNEAQ. V lost 9 bases to trimming and J lost 6 bases, with 17 bases between them. The CDR3 loop is CASAVSLLAEAFF. CDR3 sequence (DNA): TGTGCCAGTGCGGTTTCGCTTTTGGCTGAAGCTTTCTTT.

This clone was found a few times. V usage is TRBV18 and J usage is TRBJ2-3, with 10 bases that match TRBD1. Germline assignment: CDR1 KGHSH and CDR2 LQKENI. The CDR3 runs 14 residues. V was clipped by 4 bases and J by 3 bases; unmatched bases: 1. The CDR3 spells CASSRDRGTDTQYF. The CDR3 nucleotides are TGTGCCAGCTCACGGGACAGGGGTACAGATACGCAGTATTTT.

The rearrangement joins TRBV5-1 to TRBJ1-4; D might be TRBD1 (6 bases). This CDR3 has 15 amino acids. Trimming left V 4 bases short and J 0 bases short, with 10 bases between. CDR1 and CDR2 from the germline V gene are SGHRS and YFSETQ. In DNA form, the CDR3 reads TGCGCCAGCAGCCCAGGGGACACAACTAATGAAAAACTGTTTTTT. Its translation is CASSPGDTTNEKLFF.

The gene calls are TRBV28 and TRBJ2-1, with 14 nucleotides matching TRBD2. Germline loops: CDR1 MDHEN, CDR2 SYDVKM. The V gene end was trimmed by 5 bases and the J gene end by 0 bases; junction bases not matched to a gene: 6. The CDR3 loop spans 18 amino acids. The CDR3 sequence is CASSPGLAGVSSYNEQFF. The CDR3 DNA sequence: TGTGCCAGCAGTCCGGGACTAGCGGGAGTGAGCTCCTACAATGAGCAGTTCTTC.

In its sample, this clone was seen a few times. The gene calls are TRBV4-3 and TRBJ2-7; 14 bases match TRBD2. Germline CDR1 and CDR2: LGHNA and YSLEER. CDR3 length equals 14 residues. V was clipped by 4 bases and J by 5 bases; unmatched bases: 1. For the CDR3, the DNA is TGCGCCAGCAGCCGACTAGCGGGAGGGAACGAGCAGTACTTC. It encodes CASSRLAGGNEQYF.

In this sample, this clone turned up a few times. The CDR3 spells CASSLDLIGEQFF. CDR3 DNA: TGTGCCAGCAGCTTAGATCTGATAGGTGAGCAGTTCTTC. This chain connects TRBV9 to TRBJ2-1; D unclear. Germline V lookup: CDR1 SGDLS, CDR2 YYNGEE. V lost 4 bases, J lost 9 bases, and 14 bases lay in between. The CDR3 contains 13 residues.

In its sample, this clone was seen once. This rearrangement joins TRBV18 to TRBJ1-5; tentatively, D is TRBD1 (6 bases). CDR3 length: 15 amino acids. The V end lost 3 bases, the J end lost 7 bases, and 16 bases lay between the germline ends. CDR1 and CDR2 from the germline V gene are KGHSH and LQKENI. The DNA of the CDR3 is TGTGCCAGCTCACCTACGCAGGGGCTAGGGCAGCCCCAGCATTTT. Protein product: CASSPTQGLGQPQHF. Complete variable domain (other parts from reference TRBV18 and TRBJ1-5): NAGVMQNPRHLVRRRGQEARLRCSPMKGHSHVYWYRQLPEEGLKFMVYLQKENIIDESGMPKERFSAEFPKEGPSILRIQQVVRGDSAAYFCASSPTQGLGQPQHFGDGTRLSIL.

The chain employs TRBV15 and TRBJ1-2; D might be TRBD1 (5 bases). The V gene's germline CDR1 is LNHNV and CDR2 YYDKDF (reference sequence). The CDR3 extends over 15 amino acids. The V and J ends lost 0 bases and 0 bases respectively, with 8 bases between them. For the CDR3, the DNA is TGTGCCACCAGCAGAGAGACCAGGGCTAACTATGGCTACACCTTC. Its protein is CATSRETRANYGYTF.

The rearrangement joins TRBV18 to TRBJ2-5, with TRBD1 matching 8 bases. Per germline, CDR1 KGHSH and CDR2 LQKENI. CDR3 length: 15 residues. V trimming: 4 bases; J trimming: 5 bases; junction bases outside the gene matches: 9. The DNA of the CDR3 is TGTGCCAGCTCACAGGGCAACGGACAGGGTGAGACCCAGTACTTC. Its translation is CASSQGNGQGETQYF.

V is TRBV9 and J is TRBJ1-1, with 10 bases aligning to TRBD1. This CDR3 comprises 15 residues. The J segment lost 5 bases and the V segment lost 0 bases, leaving 4 bases of the junction unmatched. CDR1 is SGDLS and CDR2 is YYNGEE in the germline V gene. The CDR3 protein is CASSVGQGAGTEAFF. The CDR3 region has the DNA TGTGCCAGCAGCGTAGGACAGGGGGCGGGAACTGAAGCTTTCTTT.

This clone occurred once. The chain joins TRBV2 to TRBJ1-5; TRBD1 might be the D (5 bases). CDR1 and CDR2 from the germline V gene are SNHLY and FYNNEI. Trimming removed 1 base at V and 3 bases at J, with 7 bases between. The CDR3 contains 14 residues. In DNA, the CDR3 is TGTGCCAGCAGTGAAGGACAGCTCAATCAGCCCCAGCATTTT. Amino acids: CASSEGQLNQPQHF. The entire variable domain, with the rest obtained from reference TRBV2 and TRBJ1-5, is as follows: EPEVTQTPSHQVTQMGQEVILRCVPISNHLYFYWYRQILGQKVEFLVSFYNNEISEKSEIFDDQFSVERPDGSNFTLKIRSTKLEDSAMYFCASSEGQLNQPQHFGDGTRLSIL.

The genes are TRBV28 and TRBJ2-1, with D perhaps being TRBD1 or TRBD2 (6 bases each). Germline V lookup: CDR1 MDHEN, CDR2 SYDVKM. This CDR3 has 15 residues. The V and J ends lost 2 bases and 5 bases respectively, with 13 bases between them. The CDR3 spells CASSLQGRTDNEQFF. The CDR3 nucleotides read TGTGCCAGCAGTTTACAGGGGAGGACCGACAATGAGCAGTTCTTC.

The chain uses TRBV6-5 and TRBJ2-7; D ambiguous. V was clipped by 2 bases and J by 0 bases, with 11 bases between them. The CDR3 totals 15 residues. CDR1 MNHEY and CDR2 SVGAGI come from the germline V gene. The CDR3 DNA follows: TGTGCCAGCAGTTACACTCAGACACGCTCCTACGAGCAGTACTTC. It codes for CASSYTQTRSYEQYF.

This clone has more than one count but fewer than ten. The chain carries TRBV10-3 and TRBJ2-1, with TRBD1 matching over 7 bases. The CDR3 is 13 residues long. CDR1 is ENHRY and CDR2 is SYGVKD in the germline V gene. Losses at the gene ends were 2 bases for V and 5 bases for J; bases not matched to a gene: 0. The CDR3 is CAISEGTDNEQFF. As DNA, the CDR3 is TGTGCCATCAGTGAGGGGACAGACAATGAGCAGTTCTTC.

This sequence joins TRBV9 and TRBJ2-3, with TRBD2 matching 11 bases. The CDR3 is 19 amino acids. Per the germline V gene, CDR1 is SGDLS and CDR2 is YYNGEE. V was pared by 4 bases and J by 5 bases, with 18 bases of the junction left unmatched. The CDR3 DNA follows: TGTGCCAGCAGCCCCCGACTAGCGGGAACCCTATCTCTTGTAGATACGCAGTATTTT. It yields the protein CASSPRLAGTLSLVDTQYF. Supplemented by reference TRBV9 and TRBJ2-3, the full variable domain reads DSGVTQTPKHLITATGQRVTLRCSPRSGDLSVYWYQQSLDQGLQFLIQYYNGEERAKGNILERFSAQQFPDLHSELNLSSLELGDSALYFCASSPRLAGTLSLVDTQYFGPGTRLTVL.

This clone was counted once. The V gene is TRBV6-1, the J gene TRBJ2-7, with D possibly being TRBD2 (6 bases). V shed 4 bases and J shed 9 bases, with 22 bases lying between them. CDR3 length equals 15 residues. Germline V gives CDR1 MNHNS, CDR2 SASEGT. CDR3 DNA: TGTGCCAGCAGTGGAATAGCGGATACTACGTCAGGGCAGTACTTC. Its protein is CASSGIADTTSGQYF.

The chain has TRBV28 and TRBJ1-5, with D possibly matching TRBD1 (6 bases). CDR3 length: 15 residues. Trimming took 6 bases from V and 0 from J, leaving 12 bases between them. The germline gives CDR1 MDHEN, CDR2 SYDVKM. The CDR3 nucleotides read TGTGCCAGCAGCCCCGGACAGTATAGCAATCAGCCCCAGCATTTT. Residues: CASSPGQYSNQPQHF.

The rearrangement uses TRBV5-1 and TRBJ1-1; 7 bases match TRBD1. In germline, CDR1 is SGHRS, CDR2 YFSETQ. Trimming took 5 bases from V and 1 from J; bases not matched to a gene: 5. This CDR3 is 14 amino acids long. The CDR3 protein is CASRTGTANTEAFF. The CDR3, as DNA: TGCGCCAGCAGAACCGGGACAGCGAACACTGAAGCTTTCTTT.

In this sample, this clone turned up a few times. The chain links TRBV9 to TRBJ2-7; D unclear. Trimming cost V 4 bases and J 1 base, with 15 bases left between them. The CDR3 loop spans 15 amino acids. In germline, CDR1 is SGDLS, CDR2 YYNGEE. This CDR3 reads CASSPHSQLSYEQYF. In DNA form, the CDR3 reads TGTGCCAGCAGCCCCCATTCTCAACTATCCTACGAGCAGTACTTC.

There are a few counts of this clone. This sequence joins TRBV7-8 and TRBJ2-5, with TRBD1 matching 8 bases. The CDR3 spans 14 residues. V lost 5 bases, J lost 3 bases, and 5 bases stayed unmatched. Germline lookup yields CDR1 SGHVS and CDR2 FQNEAQ. This CDR3 is CASSGRDRKETQYF. CDR3 in DNA: TGTGCCAGCAGCGGCCGGGACAGGAAAGAGACCCAGTACTTC.

This clone was seen just once. The chain is built from TRBV2 and TRBJ2-2; D call uncertain. Trimming stripped 6 bases from V and 4 bases from J, with 12 bases between. CDR1 and CDR2 from the germline V gene are SNHLY and FYNNEI. The CDR3 spans 14 residues. As DNA, the CDR3 is TGTGCCAGCAGGCTAGGATTGACCACCGGGGAGCTGTTTTTT. Amino acid sequence: CASRLGLTTGELFF.

For the CDR3, the DNA is TGTGCCTGGAGTGTACAAGGTTTTGAAGCTTTCTTT. Protein sequence: CAWSVQGFEAFF. The V and J genes are TRBV30 and TRBJ1-1; D is uncertain. The CDR3 is 12 residues long. Between the trimmed V and J ends, which lost 0 bases and 7 bases, there was a span of 9 bases. Germline CDR1 and CDR2: GTSNPN and SVGIG (reference sequence).

The chain recombines TRBV13 with TRBJ2-7, with 7 bases aligning to TRBD2. The CDR3 loop spans 15 amino acids. CDR1 is PRHDT and CDR2 is FYEKMQ in the germline V gene (reference sequence). The V gene end was trimmed by 8 bases and the J gene end by 3 bases; junction bases not matched to a gene: 13. As DNA, the CDR3 is TGTGCCAGCCTACGACCGGGACTACGAAACTACGAGCAGTACTTC. It is translated as CASLRPGLRNYEQYF.

DNA of the CDR3: TGTGCCTGGACCGCGGGGTCAGATACGCAGTATTTT. Translated, it gives CAWTAGSDTQYF. This chain joins TRBV30 and TRBJ2-3, with a possible D match to TRBD2 (6 bases). The CDR3 contains 12 residues. Looked up from germline, CDR1 is GTSNPN and CDR2 is SVGIG (reference sequence). V dropped 4 bases and J dropped 4 bases, with 9 bases sitting between them.